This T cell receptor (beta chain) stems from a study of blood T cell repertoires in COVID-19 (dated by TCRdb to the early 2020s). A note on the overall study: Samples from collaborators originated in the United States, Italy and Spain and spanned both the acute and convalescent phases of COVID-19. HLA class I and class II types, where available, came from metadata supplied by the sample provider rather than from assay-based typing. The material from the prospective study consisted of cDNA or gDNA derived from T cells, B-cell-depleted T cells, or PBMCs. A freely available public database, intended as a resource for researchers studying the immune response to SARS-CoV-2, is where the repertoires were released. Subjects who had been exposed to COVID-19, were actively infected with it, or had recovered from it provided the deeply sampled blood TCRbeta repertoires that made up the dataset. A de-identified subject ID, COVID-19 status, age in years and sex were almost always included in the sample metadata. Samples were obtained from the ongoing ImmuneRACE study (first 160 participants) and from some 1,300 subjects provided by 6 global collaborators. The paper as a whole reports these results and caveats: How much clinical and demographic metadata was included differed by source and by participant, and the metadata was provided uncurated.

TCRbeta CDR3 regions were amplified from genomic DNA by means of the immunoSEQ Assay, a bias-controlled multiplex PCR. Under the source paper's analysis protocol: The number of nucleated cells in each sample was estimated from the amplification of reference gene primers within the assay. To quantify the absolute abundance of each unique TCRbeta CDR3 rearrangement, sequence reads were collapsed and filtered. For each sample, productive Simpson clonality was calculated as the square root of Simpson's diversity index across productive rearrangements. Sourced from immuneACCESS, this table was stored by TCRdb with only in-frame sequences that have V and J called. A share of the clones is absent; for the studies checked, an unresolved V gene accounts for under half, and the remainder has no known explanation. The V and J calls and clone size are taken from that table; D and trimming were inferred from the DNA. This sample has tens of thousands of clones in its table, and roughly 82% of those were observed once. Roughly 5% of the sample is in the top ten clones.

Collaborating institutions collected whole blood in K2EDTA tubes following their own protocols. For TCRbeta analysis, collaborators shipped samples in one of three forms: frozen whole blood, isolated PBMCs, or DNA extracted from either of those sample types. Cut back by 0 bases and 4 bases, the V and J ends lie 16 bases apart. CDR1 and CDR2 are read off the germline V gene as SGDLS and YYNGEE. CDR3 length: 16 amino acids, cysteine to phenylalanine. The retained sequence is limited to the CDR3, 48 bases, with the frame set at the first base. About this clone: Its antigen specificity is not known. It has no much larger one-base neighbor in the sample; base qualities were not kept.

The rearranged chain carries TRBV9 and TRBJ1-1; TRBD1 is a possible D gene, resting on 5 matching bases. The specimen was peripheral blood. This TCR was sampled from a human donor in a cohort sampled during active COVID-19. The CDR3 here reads CASSVGGGGTTTEAFF. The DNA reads TGTGCCAGCAGCGTAGGTGGGGGGGGAACCACCACTGAAGCTTTCTTT.